This entry concerns a single T cell receptor (beta chain). Its specificity is not known. These data originate in a study of T cell responses to AZD1222 COVID-19 vaccine. The wider study: Second-dose intervals near 4 or 12 weeks were combined.

Method: immunoSEQ multiplex PCR; TCRdb's copy keeps in-frame clones and lacks some. The data contain about 120,000 clones, around 90% of them singletons. Per germline, CDR1 LNHNV and CDR2 YYDKDF (reference sequence). This CDR3 comprises 14 residues. V was shortened by 0 bases and J by 5 bases, with 10 bases between the two germline ends. General observations from the study: Most donors were white British, females outnumbered males, and clonal diversity was possibly underestimated. With two AZD1222 doses given, Spike-specific TCR breadth and depth both rose. The study identified only five or six AZD1222 recipients as seropositive at baseline.

The sample here was peripheral blood, taken on day 0 of AZD1222 vaccination. The rearrangement links TRBV15 to TRBJ2-5, with a possible D match to TRBD2 (7 bases). The clonotype was recovered from an adult in good health. The CDR3 reads CATSRDRGGETQYF. CDR3 DNA: TGTGCCACCAGCAGAGACAGGGGAGGGGAGACCCAGTACTTC.